This T cell receptor (beta chain) was observed in a study of blood T cell repertoires in COVID-19. Background on the study: Spain, Italy and the United States supplied samples that represented acute and convalescent COVID-19.

CDR1 LNHDA and CDR2 SQIVND come from the germline V gene (reference sequence). The V end lost 5 bases, the J end lost 0 bases, and 7 bases lay between the germline ends. CDR3 length equals 14 residues. Methods used by the authors: Cell counts per sample came from amplifying reference gene primers. Sequencing was performed with immunoSEQ multiplex PCR; in TCRdb, only in-frame clones are kept and a portion is missing. V and J calls and clone size are copied from that table; D and trimming were computed from the DNA. The table shows approximately 88,000 clones, with 75% to 85% occurring only once. J is TRBJ1-4 and V is TRBV19, with unresolved D. The sample consisted of peripheral blood. This TCR came from a woman older than 75 with acute or convalescent COVID-19. The CDR3 sequence: CASSFYPTNEKLFF. The CDR3 DNA follows: TGTGCCAGTAGTTTCTACCCAACTAATGAAAAACTGTTTTTT.